One and the same sample provided the 25 T cell receptor beta chains below, sequenced in a study of cytomegalovirus exposure and HLA in healthy donors. PCR used 60 Vbeta primers and 13 Jbeta primers. The protocol was immunoSEQ multiplex PCR, while the TCRdb copy is restricted to in-frame clones and leaves out a portion. This table has approximately 210,000 clones, 65% to 85% appearing once. The source material was PBMCs. The source of these receptors is a man between 18 and 29 years old in good health and CMV-seronegative.

The chain combines TRBV6-6 with TRBJ1-1; TRBD1 is a possible D gene (6 bases). Germline V gene data show CDR1 as MNHNY and CDR2 as SVGAGI (reference sequence). Trimming removed 0 bases from V and 4 bases from J, with 15 bases in between. CDR3 length: 16 residues. The CDR3 DNA follows: TGTGCCAGCAGTTACTCGAACAGGGATTATGGCACTGAAGCTTTCTTT. Its protein is CASSYSNRDYGTEAFF.

The chain couples TRBV7-2 to TRBJ2-4, with D perhaps TRBD1 (6 bases). The CDR3 covers 16 residues. Germline CDR1 SGHTA, CDR2 FQGNSA. With 5 bases removed from V and 3 bases from J, the gap between germline ends came to 17 bases. The CDR3 coding sequence is TGTGCCAGCAGCGCCCGCACAGGGTTTGGCAAAAACATTCAGTACTTC. It yields the protein CASSARTGFGKNIQYF.

V gene TRBV27 combines with J gene TRBJ2-7; maybe TRBD2 (5 bases). From germline, CDR1 is MNHEY and CDR2 SMNVEV (reference sequence). This CDR3 is built from 15 residues. V shed 5 bases and J shed 2 bases, with 16 bases lying between them. The CDR3, as DNA: TGTGCCAGCAGTCTGCGACTCGCAGCGGCCTACGAGCAGTACTTC. It codes for CASSLRLAAAYEQYF.

The chain uses TRBV6-1 and TRBJ1-1; D unresolved. The CDR3 sequence is 15 residues long. With 6 bases removed from V and 6 bases from J, the gap between germline ends came to 20 bases. The V gene's germline CDR1 is MNHNS and CDR2 SASEGT. CDR3 bases: TGTGCCAGCAGCGTATTCCGGGAAGCCTCGGCTGAAGCTTTCTTT. As protein: CASSVFREASAEAFF.

The gene calls are TRBV7-3 and TRBJ2-5, with 7 bases lining up with TRBD2. Germline V gene lookup returns CDR1 SGHTA and CDR2 FQGTGA. The V gene end was trimmed by 2 bases and the J gene end by 5 bases; junction bases not matched to a gene: 11. The CDR3 runs 16 residues. CDR3 loop: CASSLLGGRAGETQYF. The CDR3, as DNA: TGTGCCAGCAGCTTATTAGGAGGGAGGGCCGGTGAGACCCAGTACTTC.

J is TRBJ1-2 and V is TRBV28, with no clear D. The V end was cut by 0 bases, the J end by 1 base, with 6 bases between. This CDR3 region has 14 residues. Germline loops: CDR1 MDHEN, CDR2 SYDVKM. CDR3 sequence (DNA): TGTGCCAGCAGTTTATGGGGCAGTAACTATGGCTACACCTTC. This sequence encodes CASSLWGSNYGYTF.

This sequence joins TRBV6-5 and TRBJ2-5; 12 bases are a match to TRBD2. V shed 6 bases and J 2 bases; nucleotides not matched to a gene: 4. The CDR3 extends over 15 amino acids. Germline V CDR1 and CDR2: MNHEY, SVGAGI. CDR3 DNA sequence: TGTGCCAGCAGCCGGGGACTAGCGGGTCAAGAGACCCAGTACTTC. It translates to CASSRGLAGQETQYF.

This clone occurred once. This sequence joins TRBV7-2 and TRBJ2-7, with D maybe TRBD1 (6 bases). V was clipped by 0 bases and J by 3 bases, with 12 bases between them. CDR3 length: 15 residues. In germline, CDR1 is SGHTA, CDR2 FQGNSA. CDR3 in amino acids: CASSLAPGQSYEQYF. CDR3 DNA: TGTGCCAGCAGCTTAGCGCCCGGACAGAGCTACGAGCAGTACTTC. Based on the CDR3 plus reference TRBV7-2 and TRBJ2-7, the full variable domain is GAGVSQSPSNKVTEKGKDVELRCDPISGHTALYWYRQSLGQGLEFLIYFQGNSAPDKSGLPSDRFSAERTGGSVSTLTIQRTQQEDSAVYLCASSLAPGQSYEQYFGPGTRLTVT.

The rearrangement joins TRBV15 to TRBJ2-2, with D maybe TRBD2 (6 bases). The V end lost 8 bases, the J end lost 6 bases, and 10 bases lay between the germline ends. Germline V gives CDR1 LNHNV, CDR2 YYDKDF (reference sequence). There are 12 residues in the CDR3. CDR3 coding DNA: TGTGCCACCTCGCGGGGTGCCGGGGAGCTGTTTTTT. This gives the protein CATSRGAGELFF.

The chain couples TRBV9 to TRBJ1-1; possibly TRBD1 for D (6 bases). Germline lookup yields CDR1 SGDLS and CDR2 YYNGEE. The CDR3 runs 15 residues. V lost 4 bases, J lost 3 bases, and 16 bases lay in between. CDR3 bases: TGTGCCAGCAGCACTCAGGGGCAGGCGGACACTGAAGCTTTCTTT. Protein: CASSTQGQADTEAFF.

The J gene is TRBJ2-7, the V gene TRBV28; weak D call: TRBD1 (5 bases). V lost 6 bases to trimming and J lost 0 bases, with 24 bases between them. This CDR3 comprises 18 residues. Germline V CDR1 and CDR2: MDHEN, SYDVKM. The CDR3 nucleotides are TGTGCCAGCAGCCATCACCTGAAAAACCAGGGCAGCTCCTACGAGCAGTACTTC. Translating gives CASSHHLKNQGSSYEQYF.

The genes are TRBV29-1 and TRBJ2-2, with D possibly TRBD2 on 5 matching bases. Germline V CDR1 and CDR2: SQVTM, ANQGSEA. The CDR3 consists of 14 residues. The V end was cut by 5 bases, the J end by 3 bases, with 13 bases between. CDR3 DNA: TGCAGCGTTAGGAAACGGGGTGACACCGGGGAGCTGTTTTTT. Encoded protein: CSVRKRGDTGELFF.

This clone has a handful of counts. The V gene is TRBV7-2, the J gene TRBJ1-2; maybe TRBD1 (5 bases). CDR1 is SGHTA, CDR2 FQGNSA, per germline. V gave up 7 bases and J gave up 5 bases, with 20 bases separating them. The CDR3 is 15 residues long. In DNA, the CDR3 is TGTGCCAGCATCGTACAACCCACGGGACTATATGGCTACACCTTC. This codes for CASIVQPTGLYGYTF.

The rearrangement uses TRBV7-9 and TRBJ2-4, with TRBD1 as a possible D gene (5 bases). The CDR3 length is 13 residues. Germline loops: CDR1 SEHNR, CDR2 FQNEAQ (reference sequence). Trimming shortened V by 1 base and J by 6 bases, and 7 bases separated the two germline ends. CDR3 residues: CASSLGQGNIQYF. The CDR3 DNA follows: TGTGCCAGCAGCTTAGGGCAGGGAAACATTCAGTACTTC.

This clone came up a few times. The V gene is TRBV6-6, the J gene TRBJ2-1, with 12 bases aligning to TRBD2. Per germline, CDR1 MNHNY and CDR2 SVGAGI (reference sequence). V trimming: 6 bases; J trimming: 8 bases; junction bases outside the gene matches: 5. The CDR3 spans 14 residues. DNA for the CDR3: TGTGCCAGCAGGCTAGCGGGAGGGCCTCATGAGCAGTTCTTC. Protein: CASRLAGGPHEQFF.

In its sample, this clone was seen once. This rearrangement joins TRBV2 to TRBJ1-3; D ambiguous. The germline V gene has CDR1 SNHLY and CDR2 FYNNEI. V shed 3 bases and J shed 0 bases, with 12 bases lying between them. The CDR3 loop spans 16 amino acids. This CDR3 reads CASSEGRPISGNTIYF. CDR3 DNA: TGTGCCAGCAGTGAGGGGAGGCCCATCTCTGGAAACACCATATATTTT.

The gene calls are TRBV6-6 and TRBJ1-1, with 7 bases aligning to TRBD1. V trimming: 10 bases; J trimming: 1 base; junction bases outside the gene matches: 6. This CDR3 has 13 amino acids. Germline CDR1 reads MNHNY; CDR2 reads SVGAGI (reference sequence). CDR3 protein: CATGDRTNTEAFF. The CDR3 DNA follows: TGTGCCACCGGGGACAGAACGAACACTGAAGCTTTCTTT.

This clone was detected only a few times. V is TRBV27 and J is TRBJ2-7, with 7 bases fitting TRBD2. The germline gives CDR1 MNHEY, CDR2 SMNVEV (reference sequence). The CDR3 length is 14 residues. The V and J ends lost 4 bases and 6 bases, in that order; junction bases with no gene match: 9. CDR3 sequence: CASSYPLTSIEQYF. The CDR3 bases are TGTGCCAGCAGTTACCCCCTGACTAGCATCGAGCAGTACTTC.

The chain links TRBV5-1 to TRBJ1-1; 9 nucleotides match TRBD1. Germline CDR1 and CDR2: SGHRS and YFSETQ. V gave up 6 bases and J gave up 0 bases; unmatched junction bases: 6. This CDR3 is 15 amino acids long. The CDR3 protein is CASTNRGRLNTEAFF. The CDR3 nucleotides read TGCGCCAGCACAAACAGGGGGCGATTGAACACTGAAGCTTTCTTT.

This sequence joins TRBV7-2 and TRBJ1-5; D is possibly TRBD1 (5 bases). Germline lookup yields CDR1 SGHTA and CDR2 FQGNSA. Trimming removed 2 bases at V and 0 bases at J, with 8 bases between. The CDR3 has 15 residues. CDR3 nucleotide sequence: TGTGCCAGCAGCTTACGAACAGGTAGCAATCAGCCCCAGCATTTT. This codes for CASSLRTGSNQPQHF.

As to this clone: This CDR3 is also generated by other DNA sequences in the sample. The J gene is TRBJ1-5, the V gene TRBV9; no firm D call. The germline CDR1 and CDR2 sequences are SGDLS and YYNGEE. This CDR3 region has 13 residues. V was cut by 2 bases and J by 4 bases, with 7 bases left in between. The CDR3 is CASSVAGNQPQHF. DNA for the CDR3: TGTGCCAGCAGCGTTGCGGGGAATCAGCCCCAGCATTTT.

In this sample, this clone turned up once. A read error may produce the germline difference seen at one junction end. In DNA form, the CDR3 reads TGTTCCAGCAGCTGGGGCCAGATTGAAGCTTTCTTT. It is translated as CSSSWGQIEAFF. V and J are TRBV7-9 and TRBJ1-1; a weak D match, TRBD1 (5 bases). CDR3 size: 12 residues. The germline CDR1 and CDR2 sequences are SEHNR and FQNEAQ (reference sequence).

The rearrangement links TRBV4-2 to TRBJ2-5; 8 bases align to TRBD2. The J segment lost 6 bases and the V segment lost 0 bases, leaving 12 bases of the junction unmatched. The CDR3 totals 17 residues. Germline values: CDR1 LGHNA, CDR2 YNFKEQ. The CDR3 sequence is CASSQDSFSGSWKTQYF. In nucleotides, the CDR3 is TGTGCCAGCAGCCAAGATTCCTTCAGCGGGAGTTGGAAGACCCAGTACTTC.

V usage is TRBV11-3 and J usage is TRBJ2-1; 10 positions agree with TRBD2. CDR3 size: 18 residues. Germline V gene data show CDR1 as SGHNT and CDR2 as YENEEA. J was trimmed by 4 bases and V by 1 base; bases with no gene match: 10. The CDR3 loop is CASSLGGASGGSYNEQFF. The CDR3 nucleotides read TGTGCCAGCAGCTTAGGGGGGGCTAGCGGGGGATCGTACAATGAGCAGTTCTTC.

This chain joins TRBV6-1 and TRBJ1-2; D perhaps matches TRBD1 (5 bases). From germline, CDR1 is MNHNS and CDR2 SASEGT. CDR3 length equals 15 residues. The V gene lost 2 bases and the J gene lost 3 bases, with 13 bases spanning the gap. DNA of the CDR3: TGTGCCAGCAGTGAATGGAACTTAGGGGACTATGGCTACACCTTC. Translating it yields CASSEWNLGDYGYTF.